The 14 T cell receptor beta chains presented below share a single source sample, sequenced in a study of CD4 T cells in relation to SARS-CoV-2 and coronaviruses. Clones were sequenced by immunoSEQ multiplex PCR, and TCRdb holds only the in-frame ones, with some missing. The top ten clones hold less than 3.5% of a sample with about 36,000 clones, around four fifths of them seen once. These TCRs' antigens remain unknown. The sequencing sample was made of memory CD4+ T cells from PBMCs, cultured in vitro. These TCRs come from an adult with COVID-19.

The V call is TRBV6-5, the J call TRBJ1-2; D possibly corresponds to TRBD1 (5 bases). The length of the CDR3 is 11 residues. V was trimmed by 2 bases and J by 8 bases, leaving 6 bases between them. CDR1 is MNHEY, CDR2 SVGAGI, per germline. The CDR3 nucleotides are TGTGCCAGCAGTTACGGGACGGGCTACACCTTC. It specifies CASSYGTGYTF.

The CDR3 bases are TGTGCCAGCAGCAAAGCCCTAATGATGGGCGTCGGCACAGATACGCAGTATTTT. Residues: CASSKALMMGVGTDTQYF. The chain employs TRBV21-1 and TRBJ2-3; the D segment call TRBD1 is taken from the table without a DNA check. TRBV21-1 is marked as a pseudogene. The CDR3 length is 18 residues.

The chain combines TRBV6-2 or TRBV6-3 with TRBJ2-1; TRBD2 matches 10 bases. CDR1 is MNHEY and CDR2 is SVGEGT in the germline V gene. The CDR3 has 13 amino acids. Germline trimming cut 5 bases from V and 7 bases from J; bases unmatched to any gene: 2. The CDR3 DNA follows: TGTGCCAGCAGTCGTAGCGGGAGGAATGAGCAGTTCTTC. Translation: CASSRSGRNEQFF.

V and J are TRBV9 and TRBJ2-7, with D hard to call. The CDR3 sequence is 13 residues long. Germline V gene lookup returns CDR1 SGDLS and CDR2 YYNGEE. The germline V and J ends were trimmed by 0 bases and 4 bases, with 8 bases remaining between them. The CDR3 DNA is TGTGCCAGCAGCGTAGGGATTGAGTACGAGCAGTACTTC. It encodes CASSVGIEYEQYF. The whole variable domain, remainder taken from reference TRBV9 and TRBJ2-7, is DSGVTQTPKHLITATGQRVTLRCSPRSGDLSVYWYQQSLDQGLQFLIQYYNGEERAKGNILERFSAQQFPDLHSELNLSSLELGDSALYFCASSVGIEYEQYFGPGTRLTVT.

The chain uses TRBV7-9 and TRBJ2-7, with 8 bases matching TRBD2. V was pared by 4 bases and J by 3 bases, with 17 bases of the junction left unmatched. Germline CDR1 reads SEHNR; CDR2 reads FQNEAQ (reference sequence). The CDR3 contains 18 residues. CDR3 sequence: CASSYTEAVAGGYYEQYF. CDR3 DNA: TGTGCCAGCAGCTATACCGAAGCCGTGGCGGGAGGATACTACGAGCAGTACTTC.

The CDR3 is CASSPQGQASGNTIYF. CDR3 coding DNA: TGTGCCAGCTCACCACAGGGACAAGCCTCTGGAAACACCATATATTTT. The chain employs TRBV18 and TRBJ1-3, with a tentative D call TRBD1 (6 bases). The ends were cut back, 1 base at V and 0 bases at J, with 10 bases in the middle. Germline V gene sequence: CDR1 KGHSH, CDR2 LQKENI. The CDR3 runs 16 residues.

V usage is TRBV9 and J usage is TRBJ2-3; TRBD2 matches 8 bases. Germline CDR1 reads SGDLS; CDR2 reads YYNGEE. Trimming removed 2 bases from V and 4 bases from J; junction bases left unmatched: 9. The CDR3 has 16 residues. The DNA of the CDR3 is TGTGCCAGCAGCGTGGTAGCGGGAATGGGCGCAGATACGCAGTATTTT. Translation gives CASSVVAGMGADTQYF.

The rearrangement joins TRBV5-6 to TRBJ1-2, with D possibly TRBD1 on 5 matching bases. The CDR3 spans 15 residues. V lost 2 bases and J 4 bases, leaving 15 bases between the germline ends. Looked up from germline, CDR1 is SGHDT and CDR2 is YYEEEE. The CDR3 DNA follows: TGTGCCAGCAGCTTCGGGACCGCGAGCCTCTATGGCTACACCTTC. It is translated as CASSFGTASLYGYTF. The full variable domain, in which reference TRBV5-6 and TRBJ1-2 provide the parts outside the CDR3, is DAGVTQSPTHLIKTRGQQVTLRCSPKSGHDTVSWYQQALGQGPQFIFQYYEEEERQRGNFPDRFSGHQFPNYSSELNVNALLLGDSALYLCASSFGTASLYGYTFGSGTRLTVV.

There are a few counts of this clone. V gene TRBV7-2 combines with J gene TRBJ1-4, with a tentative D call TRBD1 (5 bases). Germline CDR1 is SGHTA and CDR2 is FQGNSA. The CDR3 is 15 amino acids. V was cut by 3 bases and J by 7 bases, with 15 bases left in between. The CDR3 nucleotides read TGTGCCAGCAGCTTGACTCCAGGGTCAATTGAAAAACTGTTTTTT. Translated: CASSLTPGSIEKLFF.

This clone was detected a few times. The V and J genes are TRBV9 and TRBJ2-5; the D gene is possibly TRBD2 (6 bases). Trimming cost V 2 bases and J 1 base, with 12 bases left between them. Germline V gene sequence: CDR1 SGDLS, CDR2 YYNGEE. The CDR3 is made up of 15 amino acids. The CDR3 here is CASSVTSGSQETQYF. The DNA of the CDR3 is TGTGCCAGCAGCGTCACTTCCGGGAGCCAAGAGACCCAGTACTTC.

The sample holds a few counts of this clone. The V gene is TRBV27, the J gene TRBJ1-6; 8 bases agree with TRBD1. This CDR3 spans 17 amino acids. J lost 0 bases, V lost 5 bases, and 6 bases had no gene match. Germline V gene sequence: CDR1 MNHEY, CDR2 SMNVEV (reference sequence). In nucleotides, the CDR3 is TGTGCCAGCAGTAAGACGGACAGGGCCTCCTATAATTCACCCCTCCACTTT. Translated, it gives CASSKTDRASYNSPLHF.

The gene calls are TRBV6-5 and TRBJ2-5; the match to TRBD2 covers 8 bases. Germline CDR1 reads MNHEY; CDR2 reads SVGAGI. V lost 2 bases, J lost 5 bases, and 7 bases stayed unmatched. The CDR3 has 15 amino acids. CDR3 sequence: CASSYRAGAVETQYF. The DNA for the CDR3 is TGTGCCAGCAGTTACAGAGCGGGAGCGGTGGAGACCCAGTACTTC.

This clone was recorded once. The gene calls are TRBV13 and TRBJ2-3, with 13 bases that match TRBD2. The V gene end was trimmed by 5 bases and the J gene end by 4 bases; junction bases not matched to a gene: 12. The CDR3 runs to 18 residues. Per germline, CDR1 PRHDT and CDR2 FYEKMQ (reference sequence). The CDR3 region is CASSTSNGLAGDPDTQYF. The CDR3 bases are TGTGCCAGCAGCACATCGAACGGACTAGCGGGAGACCCAGATACGCAGTATTTT.

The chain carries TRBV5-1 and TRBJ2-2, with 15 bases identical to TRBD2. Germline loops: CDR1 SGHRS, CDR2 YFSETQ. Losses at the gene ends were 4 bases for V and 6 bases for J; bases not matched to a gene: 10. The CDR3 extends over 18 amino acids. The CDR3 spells CASSPGLAGGLRPGELFF. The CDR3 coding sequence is TGCGCCAGCAGCCCAGGACTAGCGGGAGGGTTAAGGCCCGGGGAGCTGTTTTTT.